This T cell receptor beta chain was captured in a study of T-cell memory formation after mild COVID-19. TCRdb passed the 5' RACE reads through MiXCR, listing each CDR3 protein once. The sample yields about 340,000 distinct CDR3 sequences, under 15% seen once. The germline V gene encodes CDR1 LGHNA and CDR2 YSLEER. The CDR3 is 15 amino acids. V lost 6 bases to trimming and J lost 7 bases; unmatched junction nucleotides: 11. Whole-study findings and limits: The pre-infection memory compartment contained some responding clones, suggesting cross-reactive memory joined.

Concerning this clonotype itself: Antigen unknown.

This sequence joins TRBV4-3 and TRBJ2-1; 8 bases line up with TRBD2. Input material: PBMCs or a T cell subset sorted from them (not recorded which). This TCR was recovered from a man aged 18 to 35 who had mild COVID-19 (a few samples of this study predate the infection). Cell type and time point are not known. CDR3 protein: CASRVRLAGGNEQFF. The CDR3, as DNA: TGCGCCAGCAGGGTCAGGCTAGCGGGCGGGAATGAGCAGTTCTTC.